The 26 T cell receptor beta chains in this list originate from one sample, sequenced in a study of T cells in tuberculosis. Time point indicated: new active TB diagnosis, blood taken before or within 7 days of starting treatment. Sequencing was performed with immunoSEQ multiplex PCR; in TCRdb, only in-frame clones are kept and a portion is missing. The profile shows about 49,000 clones, 90% to 95% of them singletons. The sample in question was PBMCs, obtained at tuberculosis diagnosis. The receptors originated from an adult with tuberculosis.

This clone occurred once. The rearrangement links TRBV28 to TRBJ1-2, with D uncertain. The CDR3 sequence is 13 residues long. CDR1 MDHEN and CDR2 SYDVKM come from the germline V gene. V was trimmed by 4 bases and J by 8 bases, leaving 14 bases between them. In DNA, the CDR3 is TGTGCCAGCAGTTCTCCAGGTCCGGGGGGCTACACCTTC. It encodes CASSSPGPGGYTF.

The J gene is TRBJ2-2, the V gene TRBV4-3; 9 bases align to TRBD2. Per the germline V gene, CDR1 is LGHNA and CDR2 is YSLEER. There are 19 residues in the CDR3. J was trimmed by 3 bases and V by 0 bases; bases with no gene match: 11. The CDR3 reads CASSQEVAGAGGYTGELFF. CDR3 DNA: TGCGCCAGCAGCCAAGAAGTAGCAGGGGCGGGAGGGTACACCGGGGAGCTGTTTTTT.

The genes are TRBV7-6 and TRBJ2-5, with 8 nucleotides matching TRBD1. With 4 bases clipped from V and 4 bases from J, the junction kept 5 bases outside the gene matches. The CDR3 runs 14 residues. Germline V gene data show CDR1 as SGHVS and CDR2 as FNYEAQ. The CDR3 spells CASSYRGAGETQYF. CDR3 in DNA: TGTGCCAGCAGCTACAGGGGGGCAGGAGAGACCCAGTACTTC.

This clone occurred once. The rearrangement links TRBV5-4 to TRBJ2-6; TRBD1 matches at 8 bases. V lost 2 bases, J lost 3 bases, and 4 bases stayed unmatched. Germline V gene lookup returns CDR1 SGHNT and CDR2 YYREEE (reference sequence). This CDR3 is built from 16 residues. This chain's CDR3 is CASSFGQGIGANVLTF. DNA for the CDR3: TGTGCCAGCAGCTTCGGACAGGGAATTGGGGCCAACGTCCTGACTTTC. Using reference TRBV5-4 and TRBJ2-6 for the parts outside the CDR3, the full variable domain is ETGVTQSPTHLIKTRGQQVTLRCSSQSGHNTVSWYQQALGQGPQFIFQYYREEENGRGNFPPRFSGLQFPNYSSELNVNALELDDSALYLCASSFGQGIGANVLTFGAGSRLTVL.

This chain joins TRBV7-9 and TRBJ2-1, with a tentative D call TRBD2 (6 bases). V was shortened by 5 bases and J by 0 bases, with 14 bases between the two germline ends. Germline lookup yields CDR1 SEHNR and CDR2 FQNEAQ (reference sequence). This CDR3 is built from 16 residues. The CDR3 nucleotides are TGTGCCAGCAGCGCCTTACCCGGGGGCTCCTACAATGAGCAGTTCTTC. Translation: CASSALPGGSYNEQFF. The full variable domain, with the rest looked up from reference TRBV7-9 and TRBJ2-1, is DTGVSQNPRHKITKRGQNVTFRCDPISEHNRLYWYRQTLGQGPEFLTYFQNEAQLEKSRLLSDRFSAERPKGSFSTLEIQRTEQGDSAMYLCASSALPGGSYNEQFFGPGTRLTVL.

The rearrangement joins TRBV6-5 to TRBJ1-5, with 8 nucleotides matching TRBD1. Germline V lookup: CDR1 MNHEY, CDR2 SVGAGI. Trimming took 2 bases from V and 4 from J; bases not matched to a gene: 4. The CDR3 covers 15 residues. The CDR3 protein is CASSYTQGANQPQHF. The CDR3 DNA follows: TGTGCCAGCAGTTACACCCAGGGGGCTAATCAGCCCCAGCATTTT.

The J gene is TRBJ2-3, the V gene TRBV29-1, with 8 bases aligning to TRBD2. Germline loops: CDR1 SQVTM, CDR2 ANQGSEA. The CDR3 covers 15 residues. V lost 0 bases to trimming and J lost 5 bases; unmatched junction nucleotides: 7. The DNA of the CDR3 is TGCAGCGTTGAAGATCTTGATCTAGCGGGAGATACGCAGTATTTT. This codes for CSVEDLDLAGDTQYF.

The chain has TRBV6-5 and TRBJ2-2; D gene uncertain. Trimming shortened V by 5 bases and J by 6 bases, and 13 bases separated the two germline ends. The CDR3 extends over 14 amino acids. The germline CDR1 and CDR2 sequences are MNHEY and SVGAGI. The chain's CDR3 is CASSPPRGPGELFF. The DNA of the CDR3 is TGTGCCAGCAGTCCACCTAGAGGTCCCGGGGAGCTGTTTTTT.

The genes are TRBV7-9 and TRBJ2-1; TRBD1 matches 10 bases. The trim removed 3 bases at V and 7 bases at J, leaving 9 bases unmatched. CDR3 size: 16 residues. Germline V CDR1 and CDR2: SEHNR, FQNEAQ (reference sequence). DNA for the CDR3: TGTGCCAGCAGCTTCCCCGGGACAGGGGTCGGGAATGAGCAGTTCTTC. Amino acid sequence: CASSFPGTGVGNEQFF.

The J gene is TRBJ1-2, the V gene TRBV5-6; D may be TRBD1 (6 bases). Germline-derived CDR1 and CDR2 are SGHDT and YYEEEE. Trimming removed 0 bases at V and 4 bases at J, with 7 bases between. This CDR3 has 13 amino acids. The CDR3 loop reads CASSLVRGYGYTF. The CDR3 coding sequence is TGTGCCAGCAGCTTGGTCAGGGGCTATGGCTACACCTTC.

V and J are TRBV6-5 and TRBJ1-2, with D maybe TRBD1 (5 bases). Germline V lookup: CDR1 MNHEY, CDR2 SVGAGI. This CDR3 has 14 amino acids. V was pared by 6 bases and J by 7 bases, with 18 bases between. The CDR3 nucleotides are TGTGCCAGCAGCCGGGGGGGGGAAATTGGTGGCTACACCTTC. This sequence encodes CASSRGGEIGGYTF.

The chain carries TRBV15 and TRBJ1-1; 7 nucleotides align to TRBD1. CDR1 and CDR2 (germline): LNHNV, YYDKDF (reference sequence). This CDR3 contains 16 residues. The trim removed 0 bases at V and 5 bases at J, leaving 9 bases unmatched. For the CDR3, the DNA is TGTGCCACCAGCAGAGACAGACAGGGAGTACCAACTGAAGCTTTCTTT. This sequence encodes CATSRDRQGVPTEAFF.

Regarding this clone: At one end the junction does not follow the germline gene, possibly because of a read error. This CDR3 is CASTGGADTQYF. The CDR3 DNA reads TGTGCAAGCACGGGGGGCGCAGATACGCAGTATTTT. V usage is TRBV2 and J usage is TRBJ2-3; D might be TRBD2 (7 bases). This CDR3 comprises 12 residues. Germline lookup yields CDR1 SNHLY and CDR2 FYNNEI.

This chain uses TRBV19 with TRBJ2-2, with D possibly TRBD1 on 6 matching bases. The V end lost 6 bases, the J end lost 1 base, and 18 bases lay between the germline ends. This CDR3 spans 17 amino acids. Germline lookup yields CDR1 LNHDA and CDR2 SQIVND (reference sequence). The CDR3 bases are TGTGCCAGTAGGATGTCGGGACACCTTTTGAACACCGGGGAGCTGTTTTTT. Encoded protein: CASRMSGHLLNTGELFF. Variable domain in full (rest from reference TRBV19 and TRBJ2-2): DGGITQSPKYLFRKEGQNVTLSCEQNLNHDAMYWYRQDPGQGLRLIYYSQIVNDFQKGDIAEGYSVSREKKESFPLTVTSAQKNPTAFYLCASRMSGHLLNTGELFFGEGSRLTVL.

This clone occurred once. The rearrangement uses TRBV10-3 and TRBJ2-7; 8 nucleotides match TRBD2. CDR3 size: 15 residues. Germline V lookup: CDR1 ENHRY, CDR2 SYGVKD. The V gene end was trimmed by 4 bases and the J gene end by 7 bases; junction bases not matched to a gene: 12. CDR3: CAISAGGLEGVEQYF. The CDR3 DNA is TGTGCCATCAGTGCGGGGGGACTAGAGGGAGTAGAGCAGTACTTC.

This sequence joins TRBV19 and TRBJ2-5; 8 bases line up with TRBD2. This CDR3 has 15 residues. V was clipped by 5 bases and J by 2 bases; unmatched bases: 7. Germline CDR1 LNHDA, CDR2 SQIVND (reference sequence). The CDR3 region is CASSLPGGEQETQYF. CDR3 in DNA: TGTGCCAGTAGTCTCCCCGGGGGGGAACAAGAGACCCAGTACTTC.

The CDR3 loop is CASSSRSRKGGMNTGELFF. The DNA of the CDR3 is TGTGCCAGCAGCTCGAGGTCCCGTAAGGGAGGGATGAACACCGGGGAGCTGTTTTTT. The chain carries TRBV7-2 and TRBJ2-2, with 7 bases identical to TRBD2. Germline CDR1 and CDR2: SGHTA and FQGNSA. This CDR3 comprises 19 residues. Losses at the gene ends were 4 bases for V and 1 base for J; bases not matched to a gene: 15. Supplemented by reference TRBV7-2 and TRBJ2-2, the full variable domain reads GAGVSQSPSNKVTEKGKDVELRCDPISGHTALYWYRQSLGQGLEFLIYFQGNSAPDKSGLPSDRFSAERTGGSVSTLTIQRTQQEDSAVYLCASSSRSRKGGMNTGELFFGEGSRLTVL.

This chain connects TRBV16 to TRBJ2-2, with D unresolved. Germline V gene sequence: CDR1 KGHSY, CDR2 FQNENV. CDR3 size: 13 residues. Trimming cost V 2 bases and J 3 bases, with 4 bases left between them. CDR3 sequence reads: CASSQRYTGELFF. CDR3 sequence (DNA): TGTGCCAGCAGCCAACGGTACACCGGGGAGCTGTTTTTT.

A single count supports this clone. The chain couples TRBV9 to TRBJ2-2; D not certain. The CDR3 runs 13 residues. Per germline, CDR1 SGDLS and CDR2 YYNGEE. The V and J ends lost 1 base and 6 bases respectively, with 7 bases between them. The CDR3 DNA reads as TGTGCCAGCAGCGTATTGAGTGCCGGGGAGCTGTTTTTT. It codes for CASSVLSAGELFF.

The chain couples TRBV5-1 to TRBJ2-1; D unclear. Germline assignment: CDR1 SGHRS and CDR2 YFSETQ. V was clipped by 0 bases and J by 9 bases, with 16 bases between them. The CDR3 extends over 15 amino acids. CDR3 in amino acids: CASSLAYRSDSEQFF. The CDR3 DNA sequence: TGCGCCAGCAGCTTGGCGTACCGGTCCGACTCTGAGCAGTTCTTC.

The chain couples TRBV6-1 to TRBJ2-7; the match to TRBD2 covers 8 bases. J lost 6 bases, V lost 0 bases, and 10 bases had no gene match. The CDR3 has 16 residues. Looked up from germline, CDR1 is MNHNS and CDR2 is SASEGT. CDR3 coding DNA: TGTGCCAGCAGTGAAGCGAGAGGGCTAGCGGGCTCCGAGCAGTACTTC. Residues: CASSEARGLAGSEQYF.

This chain links TRBV7-9 with TRBJ2-1; 8 nucleotides align to TRBD1. Germline lookup yields CDR1 SEHNR and CDR2 FQNEAQ (reference sequence). This CDR3 spans 15 amino acids. V lost 3 bases to trimming and J lost 5 bases; unmatched junction nucleotides: 6. CDR3 DNA: TGTGCCAGCAGCTTTTCGGACAGGGTCAACAATGAGCAGTTCTTC. As protein: CASSFSDRVNNEQFF.

The chain carries TRBV11-2 and TRBJ2-1; 12 nucleotides match TRBD2. Germline-derived CDR1 and CDR2 are SGHAT and FQNNGV. V was pared by 1 base and J by 8 bases, with 12 bases of the junction left unmatched. This CDR3 contains 18 residues. CDR3 in amino acids: CASSLVWSRLAGADEQFF. CDR3 coding DNA: TGTGCCAGCAGCTTAGTGTGGTCTCGACTAGCGGGAGCCGATGAGCAGTTCTTC.

The gene calls are TRBV6-1 and TRBJ1-2; 9 nucleotides line up with TRBD1. The CDR3 is 14 residues long. Trimming took 5 bases from V and 7 from J; bases not matched to a gene: 8. Looked up from germline, CDR1 is MNHNS and CDR2 is SASEGT. This chain's CDR3 is CASSLEQGAGGYTF. The CDR3 region has the DNA TGTGCCAGCAGTCTAGAACAGGGGGCTGGTGGCTACACCTTC.

This chain connects TRBV6-6 to TRBJ1-5, with TRBD1 matching over 7 bases. V shed 8 bases and J 3 bases; nucleotides not matched to a gene: 4. Germline CDR1 and CDR2: MNHNY and SVGAGI (reference sequence). The CDR3 consists of 13 residues. The CDR3 is CASLGQLNQPQHF. CDR3 nucleotides: TGTGCCAGCTTGGGACAGCTCAATCAGCCCCAGCATTTT.

Turning to this clone: The same CDR3 also results from other DNA sequences found in this sample. The genes are TRBV9 and TRBJ2-7; TRBD1 might be the D (6 bases). Germline-derived CDR1 and CDR2 are SGDLS and YYNGEE. This CDR3 region has 14 residues. The V gene lost 0 bases and the J gene lost 3 bases, with 10 bases spanning the gap. CDR3 in amino acids: CASSVAGASYEQYF. In nucleotides, the CDR3 is TGTGCCAGCAGCGTAGCAGGGGCCAGCTACGAGCAGTACTTC.